A single sample is the source of the 3 T cell receptor beta chains below, sequenced in a study of blood T cell repertoires in COVID-19. Only in-frame clones appear in the TCRdb table, and some are missing; sequencing was by immunoSEQ multiplex PCR. The sample shows roughly 360,000 clones, roughly four fifths of them seen only once. The sample taken for sequencing was peripheral blood. The source of these receptors is a human donor with acute or convalescent COVID-19. The donor label of this sample is uncertain.

The CDR3 spells CASSFQGGQPQHF. The DNA of the CDR3 is TGTGCCAGCAGCTTTCAGGGAGGACAGCCCCAGCATTTT. V gene TRBV7-8 combines with J gene TRBJ1-5; TRBD1 might be the D (5 bases). Trimming stripped 3 bases from V and 7 bases from J, with 10 bases between. Looked up from germline, CDR1 is SGHVS and CDR2 is FQNEAQ. The CDR3 has 13 residues.

The rearrangement joins TRBV6-1 to TRBJ1-3, with no clear D. CDR3 length equals 14 residues. Germline values: CDR1 MNHNS, CDR2 SASEGT. Deletions cut 1 base from V and 8 bases from J, with 12 bases between. CDR3 sequence reads: CASSEDRRWDTIYF. CDR3 DNA sequence: TGTGCCAGCAGTGAAGACAGAAGGTGGGACACCATATATTTT.

This chain uses TRBV27 with TRBJ1-5, with D maybe TRBD1 (6 bases). The CDR3 has 13 residues. V gave up 4 bases and J gave up 6 bases, with 10 bases separating them. Germline assignment: CDR1 MNHEY and CDR2 SMNVEV (reference sequence). The CDR3 reads CASSSQGRQPQHF. The CDR3 coding sequence is TGTGCCAGCAGTTCACAGGGACGTCAGCCCCAGCATTTT.